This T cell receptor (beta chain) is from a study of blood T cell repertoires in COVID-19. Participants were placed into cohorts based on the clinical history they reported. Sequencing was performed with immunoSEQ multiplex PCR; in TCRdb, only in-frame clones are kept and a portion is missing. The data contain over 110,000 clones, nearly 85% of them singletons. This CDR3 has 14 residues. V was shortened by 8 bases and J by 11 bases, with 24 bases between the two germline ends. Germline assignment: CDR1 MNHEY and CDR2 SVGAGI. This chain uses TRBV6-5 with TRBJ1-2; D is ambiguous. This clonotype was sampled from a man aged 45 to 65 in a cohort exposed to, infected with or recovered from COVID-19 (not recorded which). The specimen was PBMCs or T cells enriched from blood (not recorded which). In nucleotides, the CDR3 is TGTGCCAGCGCCCCGGGCGGCGCAGTAGAGGGATACACCTTC. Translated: CASAPGGAVEGYTF.